This note documents a single T cell receptor (beta chain) sequence. This entry is derived from a study of blood T cell repertoires in COVID-19. Looking at the study overall: Donors in the United States, Italy and Spain gave samples during acute or convalescent COVID-19. The cDNA or gDNA used as material had been derived from T cells, B-cell-depleted T cells, or PBMCs.

Per germline, CDR1 LGHDT and CDR2 YNNKEL (reference sequence). The CDR3 length is 21 residues. V lost 2 bases and J lost 4; bases outside the gene matches: 19. Original processing notes: Amplifying reference gene primers gave estimates of nucleated cell counts. The protocol was immunoSEQ multiplex PCR, while the TCRdb copy is restricted to in-frame clones and leaves out a portion. For V, J and clone size, that table is used; D and trimming come from the DNA. The sample includes around 200,000 clones, under 85% of them seen just once. V and J are TRBV3-1 (or the pseudogene TRBV3-2) and TRBJ2-1; 11 nucleotides align to TRBD1. The specimen was peripheral blood. This receptor was obtained from a human donor in a cohort sampled during active COVID-19. CDR3 protein: CASSQMGIGTGGSSRYNEQFF. In nucleotides, the CDR3 is TGTGCCAGCAGCCAAATGGGGATCGGGACAGGGGGTTCTAGCCGGTACAATGAGCAGTTCTTC.